This passage covers 21 T cell receptor beta chains from one sample sequenced in a study of cytomegalovirus exposure and HLA in healthy donors. The PCR employed 60 Vbeta primers together with 13 Jbeta primers. The method was immunoSEQ multiplex PCR; TCRdb's version includes in-frame clones alone and lacks a portion of them. The sample includes some 160,000 clones, over 75% seen only once; the top ten take over 2%. The sample comprised PBMCs. These receptors were collected from a male donor in good health and CMV-seronegative.

This clone has just one count. The chain carries TRBV6-5 and TRBJ1-3; tentative D call: TRBD1 (5 bases). V dropped 5 bases and J dropped 2 bases, with 10 bases sitting between them. CDR1 MNHEY and CDR2 SVGAGI come from the germline V gene. CDR3 length: 14 residues. The CDR3 region has the DNA TGTGCCAGCAGTACCAGGGTACCTGGAAACACCATATATTTT. This encodes CASSTRVPGNTIYF.

The chain is built from TRBV14 and TRBJ2-1, with 10 bases matching TRBD2. The CDR3 sequence is 15 residues long. Unmatched junction bases numbered 4, after V lost 8 bases and J lost 0 bases. Germline loops: CDR1 SGHDN, CDR2 FVKESK. CDR3 region: CASGRTSGSYNEQFF. The CDR3 DNA reads TGTGCCAGCGGAAGGACTAGCGGCTCCTACAATGAGCAGTTCTTC.

Concerning this clone itself: The germline gene is not matched at one end of the junction; a read error may be the cause. The identical CDR3 is also encoded by other nucleotide sequences in the sample. The V gene is TRBV7-9, the J gene TRBJ2-2, with D maybe TRBD1 (5 bases). CDR3 length equals 14 residues. Germline CDR1 and CDR2: SEHNR and FQNEAQ (reference sequence). As DNA, the CDR3 is TGTGCCAGCAGCTTAGGGACAAACACTGGGGAGCTGTTTTTT. Translated, it gives CASSLGTNTGELFF.

This chain links TRBV4-1 with TRBJ1-6, with D unclear. V lost 2 bases and J lost 0, with 5 bases in between. This CDR3 region has 15 residues. Germline assignment: CDR1 MGHRA and CDR2 YSYEKL. The CDR3 sequence: CASSQYSSYNSPLHF. The CDR3 DNA sequence: TGCGCCAGCAGCCAATACAGCTCCTATAATTCACCCCTCCACTTT.

This clone has just one count. This chain connects TRBV10-3 to TRBJ2-1; 8 nucleotides align to TRBD1. The ends lost 4 bases at V and 2 bases at J; junction bases unmatched: 7. Germline CDR1 is ENHRY and CDR2 is SYGVKD. The CDR3 loop spans 16 amino acids. CDR3 residues: CAISARTGSPYNEQFF. CDR3 DNA sequence: TGTGCCATCAGTGCGCGGACAGGGAGTCCCTACAATGAGCAGTTCTTC.

The chain couples TRBV12-5 to TRBJ2-7; 13 nucleotides align to TRBD2. Germline V lookup: CDR1 LGHNT, CDR2 FRNRAP. This CDR3 is 18 amino acids long. Losses at the gene ends were 0 bases for V and 5 bases for J; bases not matched to a gene: 10. This CDR3 reads CASGLVGIGLAGVNEQYF. The CDR3 DNA reads TGTGCTAGTGGTTTGGTGGGGATCGGACTAGCGGGGGTAAACGAGCAGTACTTC.

In nucleotides, the CDR3 is TGCGCCAGCAGCCAAGACCGGGATGTCTCTGGAAACACCATATATTTT. Its translation: CASSQDRDVSGNTIYF. The V call is TRBV4-3, the J call TRBJ1-3; D is unclear. V lost 0 bases to trimming and J lost 0 bases, with 9 bases between them. This CDR3 comprises 16 residues. Looked up from germline, CDR1 is LGHNA and CDR2 is YSLEER.

The V and J genes are TRBV7-9 and TRBJ1-2; D remains unclear. CDR3 length equals 14 residues. Germline values: CDR1 SEHNR, CDR2 FQNEAQ (reference sequence). Trimming took 2 bases from V and 0 from J, leaving 7 bases between them. In nucleotides, the CDR3 is TGTGCCAGCAGCTTATCCAGTCCTAACTATGGCTACACCTTC. As protein: CASSLSSPNYGYTF. The full variable domain, rest sourced from reference TRBV7-9 and TRBJ1-2, is DTGVSQNPRHKITKRGQNVTFRCDPISEHNRLYWYRQTLGQGPEFLTYFQNEAQLEKSRLLSDRFSAERPKGSFSTLEIQRTEQGDSAMYLCASSLSSPNYGYTFGSGTRLTVV.

V is TRBV10-3 and J is TRBJ2-5, with a weak D call TRBD2 (5 bases). Germline V gene lookup returns CDR1 ENHRY and CDR2 SYGVKD. This CDR3 region has 15 residues. Trimming removed 0 bases from V and 2 bases from J, with 10 bases in between. Here the CDR3 DNA reads TGTGCCATCAGTGAGTCGGTGGGGAGTCAAGAGACCCAGTACTTC. Translating gives CAISESVGSQETQYF.

Notes on this clone: This same CDR3 is encoded by further DNA sequences in the sample. The chain joins TRBV30 to TRBJ1-2; 8 bases are a match to TRBD1. This CDR3 is built from 13 residues. CDR1 GTSNPN and CDR2 SVGIG come from the germline V gene (reference sequence). The J segment lost 4 bases and the V segment lost 0 bases, leaving 1 base of the junction unmatched. The CDR3 here is CAWSVQGGYGYTF. CDR3 DNA: TGTGCCTGGAGTGTACAGGGGGGCTATGGCTACACCTTC.

This clone was detected only a few times. The CDR3 loop reads CASRYLYGYTF. CDR3 nucleotide sequence: TGTGCCAGCAGGTACCTCTATGGCTACACCTTC. This chain connects TRBV6-6 to TRBJ1-2, with no clear D. The CDR3 loop spans 11 amino acids. Trimming removed 6 bases at V and 4 bases at J, with 6 bases between. The germline gives CDR1 MNHNY, CDR2 SVGAGI (reference sequence).

V and J are TRBV7-2 and TRBJ2-3, with 7 bases that match TRBD2. The trim removed 6 bases at V and 4 bases at J, leaving 10 bases unmatched. CDR1 is SGHTA, CDR2 FQGNSA, per germline. The CDR3 loop spans 15 amino acids. In DNA form, the CDR3 reads TGTGCCAGCAGTCAACGCGCGGGGGACGCAGATACGCAGTATTTT. Protein product: CASSQRAGDADTQYF.

This chain links TRBV5-4 with TRBJ2-7; no firm D call. The V and J ends lost 0 bases and 3 bases respectively, with 7 bases between them. This CDR3 contains 13 residues. CDR1 and CDR2 (germline): SGHNT, YYREEE (reference sequence). For the CDR3, the DNA is TGTGCCAGCAGCTTGGACAGAATCTACGAGCAGTACTTC. Protein product: CASSLDRIYEQYF. The full variable domain, completed using reference TRBV5-4 and TRBJ2-7, is ETGVTQSPTHLIKTRGQQVTLRCSSQSGHNTVSWYQQALGQGPQFIFQYYREEENGRGNFPPRFSGLQFPNYSSELNVNALELDDSALYLCASSLDRIYEQYFGPGTRLTVT.

This clone was seen a single time. This chain uses TRBV5-4 with TRBJ2-7; TRBD1 might be the D (7 bases). The CDR3 sequence is 15 residues long. Per germline, CDR1 SGHNT and CDR2 YYREEE (reference sequence). With 4 bases removed from V and 1 base from J, the gap between germline ends came to 15 bases. The CDR3 DNA reads TGTGCCAGCAGCCGGGACCAGGGGGGATCCTACGAGCAGTACTTC. Translation: CASSRDQGGSYEQYF.

This clone came up a few times. V and J are TRBV4-1 and TRBJ2-7; perhaps TRBD1 as D (7 bases). Between the trimmed V and J ends, which lost 8 bases and 0 bases, there was a span of 14 bases. CDR3 length: 14 residues. The germline V gene has CDR1 MGHRA and CDR2 YSYEKL. The chain's CDR3 is CASGGDSNSYEQYF. The CDR3, as DNA: TGCGCCAGCGGAGGGGACAGTAACTCCTACGAGCAGTACTTC.

The gene calls are TRBV25-1 and TRBJ2-2, with 9 positions matching TRBD1. With V trimmed by 7 bases and J by 6 bases, 6 bases remained unmatched. CDR1 MGHDK and CDR2 SYGVNS come from the germline V gene. The CDR3 sequence is 14 residues long. The CDR3 is CASNGQGYAGELFF. Here the CDR3 DNA reads TGTGCCAGCAACGGACAGGGGTATGCCGGGGAGCTGTTTTTT.

This chain links TRBV11-3 with TRBJ2-1; a weak D match, TRBD1 (6 bases). V lost 5 bases to trimming and J lost 7 bases, with 15 bases between them. The V gene's germline CDR1 is SGHNT and CDR2 YENEEA. This CDR3 is built from 14 residues. CDR3 residues: CASSLRAGANEQFF. CDR3 nucleotides: TGTGCCAGCAGCCTACGGGCAGGGGCGAATGAGCAGTTCTTC.

The chain uses TRBV5-5 and TRBJ2-7, with D possibly matching TRBD1 (6 bases). This CDR3 is built from 15 residues. CDR1 is SGHKS and CDR2 is YYEKEE in the germline V gene (reference sequence). Trimming shortened V by 0 bases and J by 6 bases, and 16 bases separated the two germline ends. The CDR3 here is CASSLVVDSASEQYF. CDR3 nucleotide sequence: TGTGCCAGCAGCTTGGTTGTGGACAGTGCGTCCGAGCAGTACTTC.

The J gene is TRBJ1-6, the V gene TRBV5-4; D is unresolved. The CDR3 spans 16 residues. Germline values: CDR1 SGHNT, CDR2 YYREEE (reference sequence). Between the trimmed V and J ends, which lost 3 bases and 6 bases, there was a span of 16 bases. The CDR3 bases are TGTGCCAGCAGCTCTGCCTTACAGAATCGTAATTCACCCCTCCACTTT. Translating gives CASSSALQNRNSPLHF.

The gene calls are TRBV19 and TRBJ2-2, with TRBD1 as a possible D gene (6 bases). Germline CDR1 and CDR2: LNHDA and SQIVND (reference sequence). The CDR3 runs 15 residues. V lost 5 bases to trimming and J lost 1 base, with 11 bases between them. The CDR3 spells CASSVWTENTGELFF. The CDR3 DNA is TGTGCCAGTAGTGTATGGACAGAGAACACCGGGGAGCTGTTTTTT.

The chain uses TRBV9 and TRBJ1-6, with D perhaps TRBD1 (5 bases). The germline gives CDR1 SGDLS, CDR2 YYNGEE. This CDR3 spans 14 amino acids. V shed 3 bases and J shed 3 bases, with 7 bases lying between them. The CDR3 region is CASSETVYNSPLHF. CDR3 bases: TGTGCCAGCAGCGAGACAGTCTATAATTCACCCCTCCACTTT.